A single sample is the source of the 21 T cell receptor beta chains below, sequenced in a study of T-cell memory formation after mild COVID-19. Each CDR3 protein is one row after TCRdb ran MiXCR on the 5' RACE reads. This sample has hundreds of thousands of distinct CDR3 sequences, with 7.5% to 9.5% found just once. Source material: PBMCs or a T cell subset sorted from them (not recorded which). All receptors derive from a young man who had mild COVID-19 (a few samples of this study predate the infection). Cell type and time point are not known.

For the CDR3, the DNA is TGTGCCAGCAGCCCACCCACCCTCACGGAGCCTGAAGCTTTCTTT. Amino acid sequence: CASSPPTLTEPEAFF. V gene TRBV11-2 combines with J gene TRBJ1-1, with unresolved D. Germline CDR1 SGHAT, CDR2 FQNNGV. The CDR3 sequence is 15 residues long. Trimming stripped 5 bases from V and 6 bases from J, with 19 bases between.

The rearrangement uses TRBV14 and TRBJ1-5; tentative D call: TRBD1 (6 bases). V was pared by 6 bases and J by 4 bases, with 16 bases between. Germline CDR1 reads SGHDN; CDR2 reads FVKESK. The CDR3 totals 15 residues. The CDR3 bases are TGTGCCAGCAGGAGAAGGGGGAAGTCGAATCAGCCCCAGCATTTT. Translated: CASRRRGKSNQPQHF.

This clonotype has a handful of counts. The chain uses TRBV25-1 and TRBJ2-7, with D unclear. Germline CDR1 MGHDK, CDR2 SYGVNS. This CDR3 is 13 amino acids long. Trimming took off 3 bases at V and 8 bases at J, with 14 bases between the two ends. In DNA form, the CDR3 reads TGTGCCAGCAGTGAGGGTTGGCCGAACAAGCAGTACTTC. Protein: CASSEGWPNKQYF.

V usage is TRBV5-5 and J usage is TRBJ1-5; 7 bases are shared with TRBD1. The CDR3 is 14 amino acids. Germline V gene data show CDR1 as SGHKS and CDR2 as YYEKEE (reference sequence). V lost 4 bases and J lost 5; bases outside the gene matches: 6. CDR3 residues: CASSPRGNDQPQHF. CDR3 nucleotides: TGTGCCAGCAGCCCCAGGGGGAACGATCAGCCCCAGCATTTT.

This clonotype was observed a handful of times. This chain uses TRBV15 with TRBJ1-6; D perhaps matches TRBD1 (5 bases). CDR1 is LNHNV and CDR2 is YYDKDF in the germline V gene (reference sequence). The CDR3 covers 16 residues. Trimming took off 0 bases at V and 8 bases at J, with 14 bases between the two ends. The CDR3 reads CATSRDPRGKDSPLHF. In DNA form, the CDR3 reads TGTGCCACCAGCAGAGATCCTCGGGGGAAGGATTCACCCCTCCACTTT. The complete variable domain, with remaining parts taken from reference TRBV15 and TRBJ1-6, reads DAMVIQNPRYQVTQFGKPVTLSCSQTLNHNVMYWYQQKSSQAPKLLFHYYDKDFNNEADTPDNFQSRRPNTSFCFLDIRSPGLGDTAMYLCATSRDPRGKDSPLHFGNGTRLTVT.

J is TRBJ2-3 and V is TRBV20-1; the match to TRBD2 covers 11 bases. The length of the CDR3 is 16 residues. In germline, CDR1 is DFQATT, CDR2 SNEGSKA (reference sequence). The J segment lost 5 bases and the V segment lost 5 bases, leaving 12 bases of the junction unmatched. This CDR3 is CSAVIAGGPAGDTQYF. The CDR3 DNA reads TGCAGTGCTGTTATAGCGGGGGGGCCAGCAGGAGATACGCAGTATTTT.

The chain links TRBV20-1 to TRBJ2-7, with a possible D match to TRBD2 (6 bases). Germline V lookup: CDR1 DFQATT, CDR2 SNEGSKA (reference sequence). V lost 0 bases and J lost 2, with 11 bases in between. This CDR3 comprises 14 residues. CDR3 sequence: CSARETRGTYEQYF. In DNA, the CDR3 is TGCAGTGCTAGAGAAACCCGGGGGACCTACGAGCAGTACTTC.

This clonotype has just a few counts. The rearrangement uses TRBV6-5 and TRBJ1-2; 9 nucleotides agree with TRBD1. This CDR3 has 15 amino acids. CDR1 is MNHEY, CDR2 SVGAGI, per germline. The V and J ends lost 2 bases and 3 bases, in that order; junction bases with no gene match: 4. The CDR3 is CASSYPGQGYYGYTF. DNA for the CDR3: TGTGCCAGCAGTTACCCGGGACAGGGATACTATGGCTACACCTTC.

This chain uses TRBV13 with TRBJ2-3, with 9 bases that match TRBD2. CDR1 and CDR2 from the germline V gene are PRHDT and FYEKMQ (reference sequence). The junction had 8 bases not matched to a gene; V was cut back by 5 bases and J by 8 bases. This CDR3 is 14 amino acids long. CDR3 region: CASSVSGGQGTQYF. The CDR3 region has the DNA TGTGCCAGCAGCGTTAGCGGGGGCCAAGGTACGCAGTATTTT. Based on the CDR3 plus reference TRBV13 and TRBJ2-3, the full variable domain is AAGVIQSPRHLIKEKRETATLKCYPIPRHDTVYWYQQGPGQDPQFLISFYEKMQSDKGSIPDRFSAQQFSDYHSELNMSSLELGDSALYFCASSVSGGQGTQYFGPGTRLTVL.

In this sample, this clonotype turned up many times. The chain is built from TRBV5-6 and TRBJ2-3; unclear D gene. CDR1 is SGHDT, CDR2 YYEEEE, per germline. Trimming took 0 bases from V and 4 from J, leaving 9 bases between them. The CDR3 has 14 amino acids. CDR3: CASSLGTAADTQYF. CDR3 nucleotides: TGTGCCAGCAGCTTGGGTACAGCCGCAGATACGCAGTATTTT.

V is TRBV20-1 and J is TRBJ1-4; D is possibly TRBD1 (5 bases). The V gene's germline CDR1 is DFQATT and CDR2 SNEGSKA (reference sequence). Trimming pared 0 bases from V and 7 bases from J, leaving 9 bases between. This CDR3 region has 13 residues. The CDR3 reads CSARDPGSEKLFF. DNA for the CDR3: TGCAGTGCTAGAGATCCAGGGAGTGAAAAACTGTTTTTT.

The chain links TRBV4-3 to TRBJ1-1; D perhaps matches TRBD1 (6 bases). This CDR3 contains 14 residues. Germline CDR1 and CDR2: LGHNA and YSLEER. V was cut by 3 bases and J by 1 base, with 9 bases left in between. CDR3 region: CASSHTGKNTEAFF. In DNA, the CDR3 is TGCGCCAGCAGCCACACAGGGAAGAACACTGAAGCTTTCTTT.

In its sample, this clonotype was seen many times. The genes are TRBV12-3 or TRBV12-4 and TRBJ1-3; D gene unclear. There are 16 residues in the CDR3. The V and J ends lost 0 bases and 1 base respectively, with 10 bases between them. The CDR3 region has the DNA TGTGCCAGCAGTTTAGCTCTAGGTCTGTCTGGAAACACCATATATTTT. This sequence encodes CASSLALGLSGNTIYF.

This clonotype was observed a few times. The chain has TRBV28 and TRBJ2-2; D is unresolved. Germline lookup yields CDR1 MDHEN and CDR2 SYDVKM. CDR3 size: 12 residues. V dropped 7 bases and J dropped 9 bases, with 12 bases sitting between them. CDR3 residues: CASNDGGRELFF. The CDR3 region has the DNA TGTGCCAGCAACGACGGCGGTAGGGAGCTGTTTTTT.

This clonotype has just a few counts. This chain uses TRBV20-1 with TRBJ2-3, with no clear D. Trimming left V 0 bases short and J 4 bases short, with 11 bases between. Germline V gene sequence: CDR1 DFQATT, CDR2 SNEGSKA (reference sequence). CDR3 size: 14 residues. CDR3 DNA sequence: TGCAGTGCTAGAGATAGTTGGGGTGCAGATACGCAGTATTTT. It codes for CSARDSWGADTQYF.

The chain links TRBV20-1 to TRBJ2-5; TRBD1 is a possible D gene (5 bases). Germline loops: CDR1 DFQATT, CDR2 SNEGSKA (reference sequence). CDR3 length: 15 residues. V lost 0 bases, J lost 0 bases, and 11 bases lay in between. The CDR3 reads CSARDRLGDQETQYF. As DNA, the CDR3 is TGCAGTGCTAGAGATAGGTTAGGGGACCAAGAGACCCAGTACTTC.

At least ten counts were recorded for this clonotype. The V call is TRBV12-3 or TRBV12-4, the J call TRBJ1-4, with D uncertain. The CDR3 has 13 amino acids. The ends were cut back, 5 bases at V and 7 bases at J, with 11 bases in the middle. The CDR3 DNA reads as TGTGCCAGCAGTAGGGTGCTGGGTGAAAAACTGTTTTTT. This encodes CASSRVLGEKLFF.

This clonotype was picked up a small number of times. This CDR3 is CASSLGGAGMNTEAFF. In DNA, the CDR3 is TGTGCCAGCAGCCTTGGGGGGGCCGGGATGAACACTGAAGCTTTCTTT. V usage is TRBV7-3 and J usage is TRBJ1-1; tentatively, D is TRBD1 (6 bases). Germline-derived CDR1 and CDR2 are SGHTA and FQGTGA. The CDR3 is made up of 16 amino acids. The germline V and J ends were trimmed by 5 bases and 0 bases, with 16 bases remaining between them.

The CDR3 loop reads CASSEGSGAQHF. CDR3 nucleotide sequence: TGTGCCAGCAGCGAGGGATCCGGGGCCCAGCATTTT. J is TRBJ1-5 and V is TRBV6-6; D uncertain. Per the germline V gene, CDR1 is MNHNY and CDR2 is SVGAGI (reference sequence). V lost 6 bases and J 11 bases, leaving 14 bases between the germline ends. CDR3 length: 12 amino acids.

A few counts support this clonotype. The genes are TRBV7-7 and TRBJ2-5, with TRBD2 matching over 11 bases. J was trimmed by 4 bases and V by 5 bases; bases with no gene match: 9. Germline-derived CDR1 and CDR2 are SSHAT and FNYEAQ (reference sequence). This CDR3 region has 16 residues. CDR3 nucleotide sequence: TGTGCCAGCAGCCCCGAACTAGCGGGGGAGGGAGAGACCCAGTACTTC. Translating gives CASSPELAGEGETQYF.

The rearrangement links TRBV20-1 to TRBJ2-5; TRBD2 matches 10 bases. The length of the CDR3 is 14 residues. Germline CDR1 and CDR2: DFQATT and SNEGSKA (reference sequence). V shed 6 bases, J shed 4 bases, and the junction held 8 bases outside the gene matches. CDR3 coding DNA: TGCAGTGCCAATAGCGGGGGGCTATCAGAGACCCAGTACTTC. It specifies CSANSGGLSETQYF.